This T cell receptor (beta chain) was found in a study of T cell repertoires in cytomegalovirus infection. About the research overall: Indications came from public TCR beta signatures; they pointed to CMV infection and to a matching HLA type. Study-wide results and limits: Clonotype analysis showed dominance of the ex vivo response by HLA-C-restricted CMV-specific TCR beta clonotypes. The cumulative frequency of public TCR beta families distinguished individuals who carried CMV together with the relevant HLA.

Trimming left V 0 bases short and J 1 base short, with 12 bases between. The length of the CDR3 is 16 residues. Germline CDR1 reads MNHEY; CDR2 reads SMNVEV (reference sequence). Via MiXCR, TCRdb re-called the reads, giving one row per CDR3 protein. The sample lists roughly 130,000 distinct CDR3 sequences; 7% to 9.5% were seen once. This clonotype was detected ten times or more. Its antigen is as yet unknown. The TCR sequence derives from a human donor in good health (CMV status not recorded). Some clones in this sample may be carry-over from other donors' samples. The sequencing sample was made of PBMCs. V gene TRBV27 combines with J gene TRBJ1-1; TRBD1 is a possible D gene (5 bases). In DNA form, the CDR3 reads TGTGCCAGCAGTTTATCGGGAGGGACGGCGAACACTGAAGCTTTCTTT. It is translated as CASSLSGGTANTEAFF.